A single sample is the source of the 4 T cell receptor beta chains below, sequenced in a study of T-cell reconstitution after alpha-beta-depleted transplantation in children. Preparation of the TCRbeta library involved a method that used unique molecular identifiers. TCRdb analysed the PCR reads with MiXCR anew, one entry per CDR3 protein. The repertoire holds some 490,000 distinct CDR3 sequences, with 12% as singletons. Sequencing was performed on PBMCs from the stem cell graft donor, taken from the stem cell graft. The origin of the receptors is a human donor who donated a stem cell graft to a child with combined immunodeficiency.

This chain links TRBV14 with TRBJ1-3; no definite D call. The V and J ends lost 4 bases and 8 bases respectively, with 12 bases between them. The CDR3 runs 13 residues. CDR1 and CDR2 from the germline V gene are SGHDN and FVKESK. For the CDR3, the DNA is TGTGCCAGCAGCCCAGGATCTGCGGACACCATATATTTT. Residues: CASSPGSADTIYF.

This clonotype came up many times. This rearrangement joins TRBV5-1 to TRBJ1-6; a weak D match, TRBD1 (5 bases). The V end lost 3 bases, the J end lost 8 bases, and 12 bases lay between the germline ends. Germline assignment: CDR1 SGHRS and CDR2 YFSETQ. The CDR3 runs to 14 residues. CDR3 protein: CASSSNQGHSPLHF. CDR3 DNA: TGCGCCAGCAGCTCCAACCAGGGACATTCACCCCTCCACTTT.

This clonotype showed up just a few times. DNA of the CDR3: TGTGCCAGCAGGACAGTAGGCCGGCCACATGAGCAGTTCTTC. This sequence encodes CASRTVGRPHEQFF. The rearrangement joins TRBV2 to TRBJ2-1, with a possible D match to TRBD1 (5 bases). This CDR3 spans 14 amino acids. Trimming pared 6 bases from V and 8 bases from J, leaving 17 bases between. The germline CDR1 and CDR2 sequences are SNHLY and FYNNEI.

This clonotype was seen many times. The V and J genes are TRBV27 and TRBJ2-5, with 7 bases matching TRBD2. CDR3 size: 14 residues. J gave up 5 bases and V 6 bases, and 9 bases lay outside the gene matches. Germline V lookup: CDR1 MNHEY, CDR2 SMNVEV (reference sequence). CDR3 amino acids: CASRRGGSGETQYF. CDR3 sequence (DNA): TGTGCCAGCAGAAGGGGCGGGAGTGGGGAGACCCAGTACTTC.